This is a list of T cell receptor beta chains from one sample in a study of blood T cell repertoires in COVID-19. The table came from immunoSEQ multiplex PCR; TCRdb's copy has only in-frame clones and leaves some out. The sample has around 470,000 clones; about nine tenths are singletons. The sequenced sample consisted of PBMCs or T cells enriched from blood (not recorded which). These receptor sequences come from a man between 18 and 29 years old who had recovered from COVID-19. CDR3s include the opening cysteine and the closing phenylalanine or tryptophan. Fields, in order: J gene, D gene, CDR3 length, V gene, clone size, CDR3 DNA, CDR3 protein. A D gene is named only where the DNA matches it firmly. Clone size appears in some rows only: once, few, many, or a class for an expanded clone.

TRBJ1-1 | - | 12 | TRBV6-4 | - | TGTGCCAACCTGACAGTTAACACTGAAGCTTTCTTT | CANLTVNTEAFF
TRBJ2-7 | - | 13 | TRBV9 | - | TGTGCCAGCAGCGTCAGAGCAGGGGCCGAGCAGTACTTC | CASSVRAGAEQYF
TRBJ1-6 | - | 13 | TRBV14 | - | TGTGCCAGGCTACACGGCTTGGGCTCACCCCTCCACTTT | CARLHGLGSPLHF
TRBJ1-1 | TRBD1 | 15 | TRBV27 | - | TGTGCCAGCAGTTCACCTCAGACAGGGTTCACTGAAGCTTTCTTT | CASSSPQTGFTEAFF
TRBJ2-7 | - | 15 | TRBV28 | once | TGTGCCAGCAGTTCAACATATAACCGGGACAATGAGCAGTACTTC | CASSSTYNRDNEQYF
TRBJ2-5 | - | 15 | TRBV11-2 | - | TGTGCCAGCAGCTTAGATGAGAGGAACCAAGAGACCCAGTACTTC | CASSLDERNQETQYF
TRBJ2-1 | TRBD2 | 13 | TRBV12-3/TRBV12-4 | - | TGTGCCAGCCAACTAGCGGGCATTAATGAGCAGTTCTTC | CASQLAGINEQFF
TRBJ2-1 | TRBD2 | 15 | TRBV4-1 | - | TGCGCCAGCAGCCAAATAGCGGGAGACAGCAATGAGCAGTTCTTC | CASSQIAGDSNEQFF
TRBJ1-6 | TRBD1 | 17 | TRBV7-2 | - | TGTGCCAGCAGCTTGGGTCGTTCCGGGACAGGGGATTCACCCCTCCACTTT | CASSLGRSGTGDSPLHF
TRBJ1-5 | TRBD1 | 13 | TRBV2 | - | TGTGCCAGCAGCCGGACAGGGTTTCAGCCCCAGCATTTT | CASSRTGFQPQHF
TRBJ2-2 | TRBD2 | 15 | TRBV10-1 | - | TGCGCCAGCAGTGAGTCAGCGGGGTCGCTCGGGGAGCTGTTTTTT | CASSESAGSLGELFF
TRBJ1-5 | TRBD1 | 14 | TRBV2 | - | TGTGCCAGCAGGGACAGGTTCCCCAATCAGCCCCAGCATTTT | CASRDRFPNQPQHF
TRBJ2-5 | TRBD1 | 15 | TRBV3-1/TRBV3-2 | - | TGTGCCAGCAGCCAAAGGGGGACAGGCAAAGAGACCCAGTACTTC | CASSQRGTGKETQYF
TRBJ1-1 | - | 14 | TRBV3-1/TRBV3-2 | - | TGTGCCAGCAGCCACGGAGTAGGGAACACTGAAGCTTTCTTT | CASSHGVGNTEAFF
TRBJ1-3 | - | 13 | TRBV10-2 | - | TGCGCCAGCAGTGGAGGGTACGGAAACACCATATATTTT | CASSGGYGNTIYF
TRBJ1-6 | - | 14 | TRBV6-1 | - | TGTGCCAGCAGTGAGTTCCAGGGTAATTCACCCCTCCACTTT | CASSEFQGNSPLHF
TRBJ1-1 | - | 14 | TRBV5-8 | few | TGTGCCAGCAGCTTTGGGCAGGAGAACACTGAAGCTTTCTTT | CASSFGQENTEAFF
TRBJ2-7 | - | 15 | TRBV2 | - | TGTGCCAGCAGTGAGGGCAGCGGGTCCACCTACGAGCAGTACTTC | CASSEGSGSTYEQYF
TRBJ2-2 | TRBD2 | 16 | TRBV29-1 | - | TGCAGCGTTACGGGACTAGCGGATACTAACACCGGGGAGCTGTTTTTT | CSVTGLADTNTGELFF
TRBJ2-1 | TRBD2 | 16 | TRBV7-3 | once | TGTGCCAGCAGCTTGCTTCCGGGACTAGCTTACAATGAGCAGTTCTTC | CASSLLPGLAYNEQFF